These 26 T cell receptor beta chains were all obtained from the same sample, sequenced in a study of cytomegalovirus exposure and HLA in healthy donors. The study ran its PCR with 60 Vbeta and 13 Jbeta primers. Some clones are missing from TCRdb's copy, which holds only in-frame ones; the method was immunoSEQ multiplex PCR. The sample totals around 74,000 clones. What was sequenced was PBMCs. The receptors originated from a man between 45 and 60 years old in good health and CMV-seropositive.

CDR3 sequence reads: CASSDTPGGETQYF. In DNA, the CDR3 is TGTGCCAGCAGTGATACCCCAGGGGGAGAGACCCAGTACTTC. The V call is TRBV25-1, the J call TRBJ2-5, with 7 positions matching TRBD1. Looked up from germline, CDR1 is MGHDK and CDR2 is SYGVNS. CDR3 length equals 14 residues. V was pared by 3 bases and J by 4 bases, with 5 bases of the junction left unmatched.

This chain uses TRBV28 with TRBJ1-5, with a possible D match to TRBD1 (5 bases). Deletions cut 2 bases from V and 7 bases from J, with 18 bases between. CDR1 is MDHEN and CDR2 is SYDVKM in the germline V gene. The CDR3 runs to 16 residues. The chain's CDR3 is CASSLLAEGSRQPQHF. DNA for the CDR3: TGTGCCAGCAGTTTACTCGCGGAGGGGTCACGGCAGCCCCAGCATTTT.

The chain combines TRBV27 with TRBJ2-1; no reliable D call. Germline V gene data show CDR1 as MNHEY and CDR2 as SMNVEV (reference sequence). The CDR3 extends over 16 amino acids. Deletions cut 2 bases from V and 0 bases from J, with 11 bases between. The CDR3 here is CASSLGPWSSYNEQFF. As DNA, the CDR3 is TGTGCCAGCAGTTTAGGTCCCTGGAGCTCCTACAATGAGCAGTTCTTC.

The rearrangement joins TRBV27 to TRBJ1-1, with 8 bases that match TRBD1. The junction had 12 bases not matched to a gene; V was cut back by 5 bases and J by 1 base. Per germline, CDR1 MNHEY and CDR2 SMNVEV (reference sequence). The CDR3 runs to 17 residues. CDR3 nucleotides: TGTGCCAGCAGTCCCTACAGGGGGTGGTCGGAGAACACTGAAGCTTTCTTT. The encoded protein is CASSPYRGWSENTEAFF.

The V and J genes are TRBV7-7 and TRBJ2-3; D unclear. CDR3 size: 14 residues. V lost 7 bases to trimming and J lost 2 bases, with 13 bases between them. In germline, CDR1 is SSHAT, CDR2 FNYEAQ (reference sequence). The chain's CDR3 is CASTPLGFTDTQYF. In DNA form, the CDR3 reads TGTGCCAGCACCCCCCTAGGATTCACAGATACGCAGTATTTT.

J is TRBJ1-6 and V is TRBV6-1, with 9 bases identical to TRBD1. Germline V gene sequence: CDR1 MNHNS, CDR2 SASEGT. This CDR3 is built from 20 residues. With V trimmed by 1 base and J by 0 bases, 10 bases remained unmatched. CDR3 amino acids: CASSEGPTGGPSSYNSPLHF. Here the CDR3 DNA reads TGTGCCAGCAGTGAAGGCCCCACAGGGGGCCCGAGCTCCTATAATTCACCCCTCCACTTT.

The V and J genes are TRBV19 and TRBJ2-7; 11 positions agree with TRBD2. This CDR3 contains 15 residues. Looked up from germline, CDR1 is LNHDA and CDR2 is SQIVND (reference sequence). Trimming at V came to 5 bases and at J to 0 bases, leaving 3 bases not matched to a gene. Here the CDR3 reads CASSLAGGFSYEQYF. Written as DNA, the CDR3 is TGTGCCAGTAGTTTAGCGGGAGGGTTCTCCTACGAGCAGTACTTC.

The J gene is TRBJ2-3, the V gene TRBV2; D is perhaps TRBD2 (6 bases). V shed 8 bases and J shed 8 bases, with 20 bases lying between them. Germline V CDR1 and CDR2: SNHLY, FYNNEI. This CDR3 has 14 amino acids. Written as DNA, the CDR3 is TGTGCCAGCCAAGGGACGGGGGATGGTGGTACGCAGTATTTT. It codes for CASQGTGDGGTQYF.

In nucleotides, the CDR3 is TGTGCCAGCAGGCCTGCGGGGGAAGGAGCTGAAGCTTTCTTT. Translated, it gives CASRPAGEGAEAFF. J is TRBJ1-1 and V is TRBV6-1, with D possibly TRBD1 on 5 matching bases. With 6 bases removed from V and 6 bases from J, the gap between germline ends came to 17 bases. Looked up from germline, CDR1 is MNHNS and CDR2 is SASEGT. CDR3 size: 14 residues.

The rearrangement uses TRBV11-2 and TRBJ2-1; 7 bases fit TRBD1. CDR3 length equals 15 residues. The ends lost 5 bases at V and 7 bases at J; junction bases unmatched: 11. The V gene's germline CDR1 is SGHAT and CDR2 FQNNGV. The DNA of the CDR3 is TGTGCCAGCAGCGTACAGGGGATGATTGGTAATGAGCAGTTCTTC. This sequence encodes CASSVQGMIGNEQFF.

The V gene is TRBV30, the J gene TRBJ1-6, with D uncertain. CDR1 is GTSNPN, CDR2 SVGIG, per germline (reference sequence). The CDR3 extends over 13 amino acids. Trimming stripped 2 bases from V and 7 bases from J, with 9 bases between. Here the CDR3 reads CAWSTRNNSPLHF. Here the CDR3 DNA reads TGTGCCTGGAGTACCAGGAACAATTCACCCCTCCACTTT.

The rearrangement links TRBV9 to TRBJ1-2; 12 bases line up with TRBD1. The CDR3 is made up of 15 amino acids. From germline, CDR1 is SGDLS and CDR2 YYNGEE. The V gene end was trimmed by 6 bases and the J gene end by 7 bases; junction bases not matched to a gene: 10. The CDR3 protein is CASTSPGQGASGYTF. CDR3 in DNA: TGTGCCAGCACCTCACCGGGACAGGGGGCCAGTGGCTACACCTTC.

This rearrangement joins TRBV6-1 to TRBJ2-7; TRBD1 aligns across 10 bases. This CDR3 has 17 residues. Germline assignment: CDR1 MNHNS and CDR2 SASEGT. With 3 bases clipped from V and 1 base from J, the junction kept 9 bases outside the gene matches. Here the CDR3 DNA reads TGTGCCAGCAGTGATTGGACAGGGGGGCGTTTTTCCTACGAGCAGTACGTC. It specifies CASSDWTGGRFSYEQYV.

This chain joins TRBV6-5 and TRBJ1-2, with D maybe TRBD1 (5 bases). CDR1 is MNHEY and CDR2 is SVGAGI in the germline V gene. This CDR3 has 14 amino acids. Trimming cost V 3 bases and J 6 bases, with 14 bases left between them. DNA of the CDR3: TGTGCCAGCAGTTATAGGGGCCGGGAGGATGGCTACACCTTC. Amino acids: CASSYRGREDGYTF.

The chain combines TRBV10-3 with TRBJ2-7, with D possibly matching TRBD1 (5 bases). Trimming removed 2 bases at V and 0 bases at J, with 11 bases between. The CDR3 has 15 amino acids. Germline V CDR1 and CDR2: ENHRY, SYGVKD. In DNA, the CDR3 is TGTGCCATCAGTGAGACAGGTTTTACCTCCTACGAGCAGTACTTC. Translation: CAISETGFTSYEQYF.

V gene TRBV7-7 combines with J gene TRBJ2-5, with D tentatively TRBD1 (6 bases). Germline CDR1 reads SSHAT; CDR2 reads FNYEAQ (reference sequence). This CDR3 is 12 amino acids long. The V end was cut by 0 bases, the J end by 7 bases, with 6 bases between. Here the CDR3 reads CASSLARGTQYF. CDR3 coding DNA: TGTGCCAGCAGCTTAGCCAGGGGGACCCAGTACTTC. The full variable domain, with the rest looked up from reference TRBV7-7 and TRBJ2-5, is GAGVSQSPRYKVTKRGQDVTLRCDPISSHATLYWYQQALGQGPEFLTYFNYEAQPDKSGLPSDRFSAERPEGSISTLTIQRTEQRDSAMYRCASSLARGTQYFGPGTRLLVL.

This sequence joins TRBV5-1 and TRBJ2-3; weak D call: TRBD2 (6 bases). The CDR3 runs 15 residues. The germline CDR1 and CDR2 sequences are SGHRS and YFSETQ. The ends were cut back, 4 bases at V and 11 bases at J, with 23 bases in the middle. CDR3 coding DNA: TGCGCCAGCAGCCCGATCGGGACTCCGCTTTCGGGGCAGTATTTT. Translation: CASSPIGTPLSGQYF.

The rearrangement uses TRBV2 and TRBJ1-1; tentatively, D is TRBD1 (6 bases). Per the germline V gene, CDR1 is SNHLY and CDR2 is FYNNEI. The CDR3 has 14 residues. V gave up 8 bases and J gave up 6 bases, with 19 bases separating them. CDR3 amino acids: CASGRGPGEAEAFF. CDR3 nucleotide sequence: TGTGCCAGCGGGCGGGGGCCGGGGGAGGCTGAAGCTTTCTTT.

The chain is built from TRBV5-1 and TRBJ2-5; 14 bases map to TRBD2. Germline V lookup: CDR1 SGHRS, CDR2 YFSETQ. V was clipped by 4 bases and J by 7 bases; unmatched bases: 6. The CDR3 is 15 amino acids. The CDR3 DNA sequence: TGCGCCAGCAGCGTGGGACTAGCGGGGGCCGGGACCCAGTACTTC. It is translated as CASSVGLAGAGTQYF. The variable domain in full, completed from reference TRBV5-1 and TRBJ2-5, reads KAGVTQTPRYLIKTRGQQVTLSCSPISGHRSVSWYQQTPGQGLQFLFEYFSETQRNKGNFPGRFSGRQFSNSRSEMNVSTLELGDSALYLCASSVGLAGAGTQYFGPGTRLLVL.

The chain couples TRBV7-2 to TRBJ1-3; D is perhaps TRBD1 (6 bases). CDR1 SGHTA and CDR2 FQGNSA come from the germline V gene. This CDR3 contains 15 residues. Between the trimmed V and J ends, which lost 5 bases and 4 bases, there was a span of 15 bases. The CDR3 loop is CASSEYGTKGNTIYF. CDR3 sequence (DNA): TGTGCCAGCAGCGAATACGGGACAAAGGGAAACACCATATATTTT. Using reference TRBV7-2 and TRBJ1-3 for the parts outside the CDR3, the full variable domain is GAGVSQSPSNKVTEKGKDVELRCDPISGHTALYWYRQSLGQGLEFLIYFQGNSAPDKSGLPSDRFSAERTGGSVSTLTIQRTQQEDSAVYLCASSEYGTKGNTIYFGEGSWLTVV.

The CDR3, as DNA: TGTGCCAGCAGTACCTGGGGACAGGAAAAGTTCTTC. This translates into CASSTWGQEKFF. V usage is TRBV6-1 and J usage is TRBJ2-1, with TRBD1 matching over 8 bases. Germline V gene data show CDR1 as MNHNS and CDR2 as SASEGT. The V and J ends lost 5 bases and 14 bases, in that order; junction bases with no gene match: 8. CDR3 length: 12 residues.

The chain links TRBV5-1 to TRBJ1-1; D possibly corresponds to TRBD1 (6 bases). V was pared by 0 bases and J by 11 bases, with 14 bases between. CDR3 size: 13 residues. CDR1 SGHRS and CDR2 YFSETQ come from the germline V gene. The CDR3 sequence: CASSLAVGGHAFF. DNA of the CDR3: TGCGCCAGCAGCTTGGCAGTCGGGGGGCATGCTTTCTTT.

This chain connects TRBV5-6 to TRBJ2-5, with 7 bases fitting TRBD2. With V trimmed by 4 bases and J by 4 bases, 4 bases remained unmatched. Per the germline V gene, CDR1 is SGHDT and CDR2 is YYEEEE. The CDR3 totals 13 residues. The CDR3 protein is CASSLPSGETQYF. As DNA, the CDR3 is TGTGCCAGCAGCCTCCCTAGCGGAGAGACCCAGTACTTC. Together with reference TRBV5-6 and TRBJ2-5, the CDR3 gives the full variable domain: DAGVTQSPTHLIKTRGQQVTLRCSPKSGHDTVSWYQQALGQGPQFIFQYYEEEERQRGNFPDRFSGHQFPNYSSELNVNALLLGDSALYLCASSLPSGETQYFGPGTRLLVL.

This sequence joins TRBV5-1 and TRBJ2-2; D ambiguous. V lost 0 bases and J lost 0, with 6 bases in between. The CDR3 has 15 residues. CDR1 and CDR2 from the germline V gene are SGHRS and YFSETQ. As DNA, the CDR3 is TGCGCCAGCAGCTTGGGACACTCGAACACCGGGGAGCTGTTTTTT. It translates to CASSLGHSNTGELFF.

The chain has TRBV19 and TRBJ1-1; the D gene is possibly TRBD1 (6 bases). The CDR3 contains 16 residues. Germline loops: CDR1 LNHDA, CDR2 SQIVND (reference sequence). V was clipped by 7 bases and J by 5 bases, with 23 bases between them. The CDR3 reads CASKDAGVGVTTEAFF. The CDR3 DNA reads TGTGCCAGTAAAGACGCAGGGGTGGGGGTAACGACTGAAGCTTTCTTT.

This chain links TRBV13 with TRBJ2-7; 13 bases align to TRBD2. The CDR3 is 15 residues long. Germline trimming cut 4 bases from V and 7 bases from J; bases unmatched to any gene: 7. The germline V gene encodes CDR1 PRHDT and CDR2 FYEKMQ (reference sequence). CDR3: CASSYGLAGEREQYV. The CDR3 DNA reads TGTGCCAGCAGCTACGGACTAGCGGGGGAACGGGAGCAGTACGTC.